This section outlines one TCR beta chain sequence together with its context. Its antigen is not identified. These data come from a study of monozygotic twins with inflammatory bowel disease. Findings of the study overall: Telling apart the different T cell subtypes was not possible. Twins with IBD had fewer clonotypes in common with others than healthy twins, particularly during disease activity.

This CDR3 has 15 residues. Germline V gene lookup returns CDR1 SGHDN and CDR2 FVKESK. Whole-blood total RNA was extracted without T cell sorting. Eight cDNA synthesis reactions were run for every sample. TCRdb reprocessed the 5' RACE reads, with one entry per CDR3 protein and no DNA. Its listing shows 310,000 or so distinct CDR3 sequences. This chain connects TRBV14 to TRBJ2-1; the TRBD1 assignment by TCRdb is unverifiable without DNA. Material for sequencing was blood. This receptor was obtained from a human donor with ulcerative colitis or Crohn's disease, or a healthy co-twin of an affected twin (not recorded which). The CDR3 spells CASSQVSRAGTEQFF.